The 17 T cell receptor beta chains below were found in one sample sequenced in a study of cytomegalovirus exposure and HLA in healthy donors. The study ran its PCR with 60 Vbeta and 13 Jbeta primers. The assay was immunoSEQ multiplex PCR, and TCRdb's table has in-frame clones only and misses some. The sample includes roughly 230,000 clones, around 80% seen only once; the top ten take approximately 0.47%. Sequenced sample: PBMCs. The receptors stem from a boy aged 5-17 years in good health and CMV-seronegative.

The genes are TRBV2 and TRBJ2-7, with a possible D match to TRBD1 (5 bases). Trimming stripped 3 bases from V and 3 bases from J, with 15 bases between. CDR3 length equals 15 residues. Germline loops: CDR1 SNHLY, CDR2 FYNNEI. The CDR3 protein is CASSDRTLVNYEQYF. The CDR3 bases are TGTGCCAGCAGTGACAGGACATTAGTTAACTACGAGCAGTACTTC.

This clone was recorded once. This sequence joins TRBV7-6 and TRBJ2-2, with a possible D match to TRBD1 (5 bases). This CDR3 is built from 13 residues. Germline values: CDR1 SGHVS, CDR2 FNYEAQ. V lost 2 bases, J lost 6 bases, and 7 bases lay in between. Written as DNA, the CDR3 is TGTGCCAGCAGCTTAATGGGGCCCGGGGAGCTGTTTTTT. Translating it yields CASSLMGPGELFF.

The rearrangement uses TRBV5-6 and TRBJ1-1; a possible D gene is TRBD1 (6 bases). Germline CDR1 and CDR2: SGHDT and YYEEEE. V lost 0 bases, J lost 7 bases, and 7 bases lay in between. There are 12 residues in the CDR3. The CDR3 loop is CASSLGGHEAFF. CDR3 nucleotide sequence: TGTGCCAGCAGCTTGGGGGGACATGAAGCTTTCTTT.

This clone was counted between two and nine times. The V and J genes are TRBV30 and TRBJ1-1; tentative D call: TRBD1 (5 bases). The germline V gene has CDR1 GTSNPN and CDR2 SVGIG (reference sequence). This CDR3 has 14 residues. V shed 2 bases and J shed 1 base, with 11 bases lying between them. CDR3 nucleotides: TGTGCCTGGAGTATCACGACAGCGAACACTGAAGCTTTCTTT. Its protein product is CAWSITTANTEAFF.

V gene TRBV7-3 combines with J gene TRBJ2-1; the D gene is possibly TRBD2 (6 bases). Germline V gives CDR1 SGHTA, CDR2 FQGTGA. The CDR3 has 17 residues. V lost 1 base to trimming and J lost 5 bases, with 18 bases between them. The CDR3 loop is CASSLRVGRGYHNEQFF. The CDR3 DNA follows: TGTGCCAGCAGCTTAAGAGTAGGGCGGGGCTATCACAATGAGCAGTTCTTC.

The genes are TRBV7-9 and TRBJ1-4, with a tentative D call TRBD1 (5 bases). The length of the CDR3 is 13 residues. Germline V gene sequence: CDR1 SEHNR, CDR2 FQNEAQ (reference sequence). Trimming stripped 2 bases from V and 6 bases from J, with 7 bases between. The CDR3, as DNA: TGTGCCAGCAGCTTACGGGGGGATGAAAAACTGTTTTTT. Translated: CASSLRGDEKLFF.

The CDR3 nucleotides read TGCGCCAGCAGCCAAATCCCGGGACAGACGGGACGGACGTCCAACACCGGGGAGCTGTTTTTT. Protein sequence: CASSQIPGQTGRTSNTGELFF. The J gene is TRBJ2-2, the V gene TRBV4-1, with 7 nucleotides matching TRBD1. Germline CDR1 is MGHRA and CDR2 is YSYEKL. The CDR3 spans 21 residues. V shed 2 bases, J shed 2 bases, and the junction held 20 bases outside the gene matches.

The chain combines TRBV6-5 with TRBJ1-2; D not certain. CDR1 and CDR2 (germline): MNHEY, SVGAGI. CDR3 length: 12 amino acids. V lost 0 bases and J 4 bases, leaving 3 bases between the germline ends. CDR3 nucleotides: TGTGCCAGCAGTTACTCGGCCTATGGCTACACCTTC. This translates into CASSYSAYGYTF.

The chain has TRBV6-5 and TRBJ2-7; weak D call: TRBD1 (5 bases). CDR1 and CDR2 from the germline V gene are MNHEY and SVGAGI. The CDR3 has 15 amino acids. V shed 7 bases and J shed 1 base, with 17 bases lying between them. The CDR3 region has the DNA TGTGCCAGCACCTTAGACAGTACTACATCCTACGAGCAGTACTTC. Its translation is CASTLDSTTSYEQYF.

This rearrangement joins TRBV29-1 to TRBJ2-1; 9 bases agree with TRBD2. The CDR3 length is 15 residues. After removal of 3 bases from V and 4 bases from J, the junction contained 7 bases not matched to a gene. CDR1 and CDR2 from the germline V gene are SQVTM and ANQGSEA. This chain's CDR3 is CSVDSLAGTYNEQFF. The CDR3 coding sequence is TGCAGCGTTGATTCTCTAGCGGGGACATACAATGAGCAGTTCTTC.

J is TRBJ1-1 and V is TRBV29-1, with 11 bases matching TRBD1. The length of the CDR3 is 16 residues. CDR1 and CDR2 (germline): SQVTM, ANQGSEA. J lost 3 bases, V lost 4 bases, and 10 bases had no gene match. The CDR3: CSVGRTGGAADTEAFF. CDR3 nucleotides: TGCAGCGTTGGCCGGACAGGGGGCGCAGCGGACACTGAAGCTTTCTTT.

This chain connects TRBV7-9 to TRBJ2-2; D possibly corresponds to TRBD1 (8 bases). Germline V gives CDR1 SEHNR, CDR2 FQNEAQ (reference sequence). The germline V and J ends were trimmed by 4 bases and 7 bases, with 16 bases remaining between them. The CDR3 has 15 amino acids. CDR3 loop: CASSSRTGRGGELFF. CDR3 DNA: TGTGCCAGCAGCTCCCGGACAGGGAGGGGCGGGGAGCTGTTTTTT. Based on the CDR3 plus reference TRBV7-9 and TRBJ2-2, the full variable domain is DTGVSQNPRHKITKRGQNVTFRCDPISEHNRLYWYRQTLGQGPEFLTYFQNEAQLEKSRLLSDRFSAERPKGSFSTLEIQRTEQGDSAMYLCASSSRTGRGGELFFGEGSRLTVL.

The chain has TRBV5-6 and TRBJ1-3; TRBD1 matches 7 bases. This CDR3 has 15 residues. Trimming removed 1 base from V and 5 bases from J; junction bases left unmatched: 6. The V gene's germline CDR1 is SGHDT and CDR2 YYEEEE. In nucleotides, the CDR3 is TGTGCCAGCAGCTTGCTCGAACAGGGGAGAAACACCATATATTTT. Translated: CASSLLEQGRNTIYF.

This clone was counted between two and nine times. The chain couples TRBV27 to TRBJ1-1; a weak D match, TRBD1 (5 bases). Germline loops: CDR1 MNHEY, CDR2 SMNVEV (reference sequence). The CDR3 length is 16 residues. V lost 2 bases and J lost 2, with 15 bases in between. The CDR3 protein is CASSLKAGGFNTEAFF. The CDR3 region has the DNA TGTGCCAGCAGTTTAAAAGCGGGGGGGTTTAACACTGAAGCTTTCTTT.

The genes are TRBV19 and TRBJ2-2; 10 nucleotides agree with TRBD1. Germline CDR1 reads LNHDA; CDR2 reads SQIVND (reference sequence). J gave up 6 bases and V 2 bases, and 3 bases lay outside the gene matches. CDR3 length: 15 amino acids. The CDR3 nucleotides read TGTGCCAGTAGTATATTCGGACAGGGGGCCGGGGAGCTGTTTTTT. Protein sequence: CASSIFGQGAGELFF.

This clone was seen a handful of times. The chain joins TRBV6-5 to TRBJ2-5, with a weak D call TRBD2 (7 bases). In germline, CDR1 is MNHEY, CDR2 SVGAGI. CDR3 length equals 15 residues. Trimming cost V 8 bases and J 2 bases, with 18 bases left between them. This chain's CDR3 is CASHRGAVSQETQYF. The CDR3 DNA sequence: TGTGCCAGCCACCGGGGGGCAGTTTCTCAAGAGACCCAGTACTTC.

With respect to this clone: Compared with germline, one end of the junction differs, possibly owing to a read error. The rearrangement links TRBV11-3 to TRBJ1-2, with D tentatively TRBD1 (6 bases). The CDR3 runs 11 residues. CDR1 and CDR2 (germline): SGHNT, YENEEA. The DNA for the CDR3 is TGTGCCAGCAGCCCGCCACCCGAGGGGGACTTC. It specifies CASSPPPEGDF.